This T cell receptor (beta chain) originates from a study of cytomegalovirus exposure and HLA in healthy donors. Study context: HLA-typed donors were the source of 90 million or so unique TCRs, which an early data release held. Findings and caveats of the study: Upon later analysis, HLA-associated TCR beta chains proved more clonally expanded than other, equally common chains. The availability of immune exposure information extended only to CMV serostatus. Roughly even sequencing depth across donors was the assumption behind the presence/absence analyses.

About this clone itself: Its specificity is not known.

The junction had 6 bases not matched to a gene; V was cut back by 5 bases and J by 5 bases. CDR1 is SQVTM, CDR2 ANQGSEA, per germline. The CDR3 is 13 amino acids. Vbeta (60) and Jbeta (13) primers were used in the PCR. Some clones are missing from TCRdb's copy, which holds only in-frame ones; the method was immunoSEQ multiplex PCR. This sample has around 54,000 clones, with roughly 75% found just once. The V gene is TRBV29-1, the J gene TRBJ1-1; 9 bases line up with TRBD1. The TCR was taken from a man younger than 45 in good health and CMV-seropositive. What was sequenced was PBMCs. CDR3 sequence (DNA): TGCAGCGTTCCGGGACAGGGAGGGACTGAAGCTTTCTTT. Translated: CSVPGQGGTEAFF.